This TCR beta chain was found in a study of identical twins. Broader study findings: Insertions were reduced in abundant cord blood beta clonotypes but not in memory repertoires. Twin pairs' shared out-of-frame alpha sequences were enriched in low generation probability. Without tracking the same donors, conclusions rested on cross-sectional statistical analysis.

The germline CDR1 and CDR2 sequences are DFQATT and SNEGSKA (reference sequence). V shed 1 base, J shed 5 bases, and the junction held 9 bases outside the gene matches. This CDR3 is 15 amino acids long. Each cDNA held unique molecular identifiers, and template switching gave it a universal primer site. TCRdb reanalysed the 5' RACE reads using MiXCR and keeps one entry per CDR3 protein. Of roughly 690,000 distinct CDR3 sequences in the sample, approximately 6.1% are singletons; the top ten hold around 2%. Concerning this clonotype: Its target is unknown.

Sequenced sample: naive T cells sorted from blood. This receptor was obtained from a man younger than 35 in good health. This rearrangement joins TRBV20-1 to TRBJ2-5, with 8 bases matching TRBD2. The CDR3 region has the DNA TGCAGTGCTAGAGGCCGATTAGCGGGATGGGAGACCCAGTACTTC. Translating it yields CSARGRLAGWETQYF.